This T cell receptor (beta chain) was retrieved from a study of shared clonotypes between healthy human individuals. Broader study findings: Depth of sequencing was expected to influence donor clonotype sharing.

The study enrolled healthy HIV-negative adults without recent acute infections or vaccinations as donors. Genomic DNA for unsorted samples was obtained from tens of millions of PBMCs. Looked up from germline, CDR1 is MGHRA and CDR2 is YSYEKL. This CDR3 region has 13 residues. V was pared by 5 bases and J by 4 bases, with 11 bases between. The material for each subset, its genomic DNA, was split evenly across several immunoSEQ plates. TCRdb's copy holds only in-frame clones and misses some; the assay was immunoSEQ multiplex PCR. There are about 470,000 clones in the sample; about 76% occur only once, and 13% lies in the top ten. As for this clone: The antigen is undetermined.

This TCR was sampled from a middle-aged woman in good health. Some clones in this sample may be carry-over from other donors' samples. The specimen was PBMCs. This sequence joins TRBV4-1 and TRBJ1-1; D gene uncertain. The CDR3 DNA reads as TGCGCCAGCAGCGTTTCCGGGAGCACTGAAGCTTTCTTT. Encoded protein: CASSVSGSTEAFF.